This is a list of T cell receptor beta chains from one sample in a study of prognosis after radiotherapy for stage I lung cancer. TCRdb called the multiplex PCR reads again in MiXCR, with one record for every CDR3 protein. The sample shows roughly 18,000 distinct CDR3 sequences, 40% to 50% of them seen only once. Source: PBMCs, taken before or after stereotactic body radiation therapy (not recorded which). All receptors derive from a donor over 45 with non-small cell lung cancer. Both conserved end residues are part of each CDR3.

V gene,CDR3 length,J gene,CDR3 protein
TRBV7-2,13,TRBJ2-5,CASSLTEQETQYF
TRBV28,14,TRBJ2-7,CANSLSQYSYEQYF
TRBV6-1,16,TRBJ1-1,CASRRLTGIFGTEAFF
TRBV18,13,TRBJ1-1,CASSPAGEAEAFF
TRBV6-5,17,TRBJ1-2,CASSYLAGTGFDYGYTF
TRBV2,15,TRBJ2-7,CASSRLAGELYEQYF
TRBV12-3/TRBV12-4,14,TRBJ1-6,CASSLAGGNSPLHF
TRBV27,12,TRBJ2-5,CASSLQPETQYF
TRBV7-2,14,TRBJ2-4,CASNERGPKNIQYF
TRBV5-6,15,TRBJ1-4,CASSRLAEFNEKLFF
TRBV11-1,13,TRBJ2-2,CASSAGSPGELFF
TRBV6-1,15,TRBJ2-1,CASSGGGGSYNEQFF
TRBV12-3/TRBV12-4,11,TRBJ1-5,CASSVGGPQHF
TRBV7-8,13,TRBJ2-5,CASKRGDSQTQYF
TRBV19,15,TRBJ1-5,CASSFGALSNQPQHF
TRBV9,16,TRBJ2-2,CASSVAFPIDTGELFF
TRBV20-1,12,TRBJ1-2,CSASTGSGGYTF
TRBV30,14,TRBJ2-7,CAWSLGGGLWEQYF
TRBV6-1,13,TRBJ1-1,CASSQNRGTEAFF
TRBV12-3/TRBV12-4,18,TRBJ2-3,CASSLGPYERTSTDTQYF
TRBV20-1,13,TRBJ2-1,CSAKRTSGNEQFF
TRBV7-9,16,TRBJ2-1,CASSLKGAIGKVDQFF
TRBV12-5,13,TRBJ2-3,CASSLRSTDTQYF
TRBV7-2,17,TRBJ1-5,CASSLWTGGWSNQPQHF
TRBV6-2/TRBV6-3,16,TRBJ1-1,CASICPQGDPNTEAFF
TRBV6-1,14,TRBJ1-2,CASSAEGGPHVYTF
TRBV5-1,14,TRBJ2-6,CASSSGTGANVLTF
TRBV2,15,TRBJ2-5,CASSTLGDSMKTQYF
TRBV20-1,18,TRBJ2-1,CSARDLIFAGRSYNEQFF
TRBV28,14,TRBJ2-7,CASREQGARYEQYF
TRBV30,13,TRBJ1-1,CAWGQGQNTEAFF
TRBV11-3,13,TRBJ1-1,CASSLNSYTEAFF
TRBV11-1,16,TRBJ2-3,CASISHEGTITDTQCF
TRBV7-2,13,TRBJ1-6,CASSLSGDSPLHF
TRBV3-1,16,TRBJ2-1,CASSQRGSGRGNEQFF
TRBV20-1,13,TRBJ2-7,CSARDGRGDEQYF
TRBV12-3/TRBV12-4,15,TRBJ2-2,CASLPGLAGGGELFF
TRBV7-6,14,TRBJ2-7,CASSLETAGYEQYF
TRBV10-3,14,TRBJ2-5,CAITSRLSQETQYF
TRBV6-2/TRBV6-3,14,TRBJ2-2,CASRLAGDTGELFF
TRBV7-6,15,TRBJ2-1,CASSFSGGPMGEQFF
TRBV6-1,16,TRBJ1-6,CASKIQGVLVNSPLHF
TRBV7-2,19,TRBJ2-5,CASSLVTSGRGWRQETQYF
TRBV7-2,17,TRBJ1-2,CASSGGLSGECGYGYTF
TRBV24-1,16,TRBJ2-3,CATSDAGGRRADTQYF
TRBV30,14,TRBJ1-4,CAWTQGAANEKLFF